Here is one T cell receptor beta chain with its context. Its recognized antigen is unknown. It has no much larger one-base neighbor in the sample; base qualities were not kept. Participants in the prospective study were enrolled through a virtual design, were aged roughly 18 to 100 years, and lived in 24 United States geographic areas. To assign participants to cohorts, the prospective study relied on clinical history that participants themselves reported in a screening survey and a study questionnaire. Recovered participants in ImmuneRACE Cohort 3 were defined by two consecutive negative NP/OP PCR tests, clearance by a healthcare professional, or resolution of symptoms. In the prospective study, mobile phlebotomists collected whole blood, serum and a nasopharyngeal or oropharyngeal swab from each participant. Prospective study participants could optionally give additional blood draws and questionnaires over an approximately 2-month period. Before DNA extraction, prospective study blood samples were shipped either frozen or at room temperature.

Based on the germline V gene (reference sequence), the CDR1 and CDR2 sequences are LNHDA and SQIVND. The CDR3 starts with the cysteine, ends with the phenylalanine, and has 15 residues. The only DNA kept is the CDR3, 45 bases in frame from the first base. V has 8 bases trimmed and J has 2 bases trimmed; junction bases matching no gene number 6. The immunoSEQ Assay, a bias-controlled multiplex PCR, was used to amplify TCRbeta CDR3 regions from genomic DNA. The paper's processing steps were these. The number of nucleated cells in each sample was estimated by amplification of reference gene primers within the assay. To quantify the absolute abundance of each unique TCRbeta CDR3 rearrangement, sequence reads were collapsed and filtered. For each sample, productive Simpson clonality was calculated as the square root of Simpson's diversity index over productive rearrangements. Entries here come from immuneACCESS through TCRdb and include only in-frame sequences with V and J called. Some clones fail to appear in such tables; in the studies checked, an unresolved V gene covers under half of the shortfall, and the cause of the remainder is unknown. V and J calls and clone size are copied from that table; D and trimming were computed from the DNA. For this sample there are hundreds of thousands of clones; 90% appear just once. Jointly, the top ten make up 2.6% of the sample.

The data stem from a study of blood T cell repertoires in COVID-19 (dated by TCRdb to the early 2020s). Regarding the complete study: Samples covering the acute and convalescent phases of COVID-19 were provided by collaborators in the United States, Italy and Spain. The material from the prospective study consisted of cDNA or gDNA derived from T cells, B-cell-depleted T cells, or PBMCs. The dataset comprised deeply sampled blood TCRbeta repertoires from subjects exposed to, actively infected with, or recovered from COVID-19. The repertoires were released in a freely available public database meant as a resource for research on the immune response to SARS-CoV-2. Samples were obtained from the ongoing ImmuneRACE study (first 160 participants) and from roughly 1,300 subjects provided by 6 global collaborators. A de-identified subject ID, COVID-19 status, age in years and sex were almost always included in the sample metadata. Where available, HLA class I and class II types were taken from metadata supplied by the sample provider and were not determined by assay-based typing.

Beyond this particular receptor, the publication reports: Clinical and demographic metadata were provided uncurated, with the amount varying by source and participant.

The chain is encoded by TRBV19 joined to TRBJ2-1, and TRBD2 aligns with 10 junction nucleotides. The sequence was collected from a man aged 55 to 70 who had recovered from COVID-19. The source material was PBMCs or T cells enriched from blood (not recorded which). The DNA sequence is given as TGTGCCAGTGGGACACTAGCGGGGCCCTACAATGAGCAGTTCTTC. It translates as CASGTLAGPYNEQFF. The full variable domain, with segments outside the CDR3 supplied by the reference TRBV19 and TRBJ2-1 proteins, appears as DGGITQSPKYLFRKEGQNVTLSCEQNLNHDAMYWYRQDPGQGLRLIYYSQIVNDFQKGDIAEGYSVSREKKESFPLTVTSAQKNPTAFYLCASGTLAGPYNEQFFGPGTRLTVL.